This paragraph reports one TCR beta chain. Its antigen is still unknown. Within one base of it there is no much larger clone, and no base qualities were kept. These data come from a study of cytomegalovirus exposure and HLA in healthy donors (TCRdb year 2017). Describing the broader study: An earlier analysis of around 600 of the donors reported more than 250 Gb of sequence data and around 120 million unique TCR beta sequences from 150 million to 200 million T cells. Around 300 gigabases of sequencing data and approximately 93 million unique TCR sequences were included in an early release covering 550 to 800 HLA-typed donors. Of the roughly 400 genotyped donors, over 70% fell in the genetic ancestry cluster associated with self-reported Caucasian donors. The study aimed to test whether cataloging public T cell receptors could reveal signatures of past pathogen exposure. The study profiled the T cell repertoires of more than 500 subjects by immunosequencing and related them to cytomegalovirus serostatus. In addition to the first cohort of 650 to 750 subjects, a separate validation cohort of approximately 120 different subjects was used. To predict cytomegalovirus infection status, the study combined high-throughput TCR immunosequencing, statistical association of individual TCRs with disease status, and machine learning. To study patterns of TCR occurrence, a later analysis re-analyzed previously published TCR beta repertoires from more than 550 donors and added high-resolution HLA genotyping. The later analysis used no new phenotypic data to find candidate immune exposures, relying instead on TCR beta sequences and their occurrence across donors. In an earlier analysis of over 550 of the donors, high-throughput TCR beta sequencing was used to judge whether each TCR beta V gene segment behaved as functional or pseudogenic. Donor age, sex, ethnicity and CMV serostatus were compiled together with the repertoire data. A later genetic analysis took genome-wide SNP genotypes for 398 of the 666 donors and used that subset as a discovery cohort. Every repertoire in the discovery cohort had been generated on one and the same sequencing platform. Both class I and class II loci were covered by HLA typing, at four-digit resolution. The number of typed donors differed by locus: about 620-640 for A, B, C, DRB1 and DQB1; some 540 for DQA1; around 610 for DPA1; and around 450 for DPB1. A handful of DR-DQ haplotypes were handled as single units for association and clustering because linkage in the cohort was strong. Among under 450 genotyped donors of the cohort, an average of roughly 240,000 unique TCR beta nucleotide sequences were sequenced per donor, roughly 20% of them non-productive. The paper's findings and limits, for the study overall: Linkage disequilibrium might explain the correlated functional status among segregating V segments, but an unknown experimental factor could not be excluded. The authors suggested that the approach could potentially be generalized to other disease states and immunological phenotypes. Several of the top co-occurrence clusters appeared to be linked to parvovirus B19, influenza, CMV and Epstein-Barr virus, according to a later analysis. In a later analysis, HLA-associated TCR beta chains were found to be more clonally expanded and to have lower generation probabilities than equally common non-associated chains. Because the 87-base-pair reads could not distinguish some IMGT-functional V segments, including TRBV6-2 and TRBV6-3, those segments were excluded. In a later analysis, most CMV-associated TCR beta chains were found to appear HLA-restricted, with HLA associations seemingly driven largely by CMV exposure. Immune exposure information for the cohort was limited to CMV serostatus. Three of the identified cytomegalovirus-associated TCR beta chains were confirmed in vitro to be specific for cytomegalovirus antigens. A further reported finding was that TCR beta sequences accurately predicted the HLA-A and HLA-B alleles for most subjects in the first cohort. Because some donors lacked HLA typing at each locus, the association tests relied only on the typed subset. In a later analysis, TCR association rates were found to vary across HLA loci, with the most associated TCRs seen for DRB1 alleles and the fewest for HLA-C alleles. The classifier was reported to diagnose cytomegalovirus status with high specificity and sensitivity in both the original cohort and the validation cohort. Strong co-occurrence of HLA alleles, especially DR and DQ, made assigning TCR associations to individual alleles difficult. Roughly uniform sequencing depth across donors was assumed in presence/absence analyses, although this assumption may not hold. V-gene and J-gene trimming of TCR beta chains was associated with a missense DCLRE1C variant in a later genetic analysis, and the association was replicated in an independent cohort. A later analysis associated roughly 17,000 TCR beta sequences with specific HLA alleles at a false discovery rate of 0.05. In the study, 150 to 200 TCR beta chains were listed as associated with cytomegalovirus. In a later genetic analysis, fewer N-insertions in productive TCRs were reported among donors in an Asian-associated ancestry cluster than the roughly 700-donor mean. While some public TCRs were present in many individuals, most TCR sequences turned up only very rarely across donors. Broadly in line with IMGT annotations, most TCR beta V segments showed up in productive rearrangements about 90% or about 30% of the time in an earlier analysis of roughly 590 of the donors. In this cohort, only TCR beta chains were sequenced, and detectable features were limited by the absence of alpha or paired-chain data. Because counts were too low, roughly 16 rarely observed V segments, including chromosome 9 orphons, were excluded from the earlier analysis of under 650 of the donors. The sequencing pipeline was judged likely to have produced a cluster of highly shared sequence variants as a technical artifact.

The germline V gene provides CDR1 MDHEN and CDR2 SYDVKM. The CDR3 holds 14 amino acids from the cysteine to the phenylalanine. Only CDR3 DNA is held: 42 bases, read in frame from base 1. V loses 4 bases, J loses 2 bases, and the germline ends lie 11 bases apart. The library relied on the immunoSEQ multiplex PCR assay. For the multiplex PCR, a mixture combining 60 forward primers for TCR Vbeta segments and 13 reverse primers for TCR Jbeta segments was used. The CDR3 region of rearranged TCR beta genes was amplified from genomic DNA with a multiplex PCR assay. The Illumina HiSeq System was used to sequence the amplified TCR beta libraries as 87-base-pair reads. Processing in the source paper ran as follows. In a later analysis, some 80 million unique TCR beta chains were counted across the roughly 700 repertoires, and about 9.9 million of these chains were shared by at least two donors. To remove PCR and sequencing errors, raw reads were error-corrected and collapsed into unique sequences using a nearest-neighbor algorithm that merged closely related sequences. CDR3 sequences were aligned to IMGT reference sequences to assign V, D and J gene segments. For a sequence to be retained, at least a six-nucleotide match to both a V gene segment and a J gene segment was required. A rearrangement counted as productive if the CDR3 had no stop codons and remained in frame with V and J, and every other rearrangement counted as non-productive. CDR3 was defined according to IMGT convention as the region running from the second conserved V-encoded cysteine to the conserved J-encoded phenylalanine. The earlier analysis of 450 to 750 of the donors excluded any sequence lacking an unambiguous match to a single V gene segment. An earlier analysis of 587 of the donors classified V segments as functional when productive rearrangements were above 56.7% and as segregating when the standard deviation between donors was above 5%. A statistical classification framework was built to diagnose cytomegalovirus status from the catalog of TCR beta chain sequences. In a later analysis, V and J genes were assigned by comparing TCR nucleotide sequences against IMGT/GENE-DB human TR gene sequences. In a later analysis, CDR3 sequences and most-parsimonious VDJ recombination scenarios were assigned using the TCRdist pipeline. In a later analysis, every TCR beta chain was defined by the combination of its CDR3 amino acid sequence and its V-gene family, and reads without a unique V-gene family were dropped. A later analysis removed several hundred highly shared, low-generation-probability nucleotide sequences to deal with suspected cross-contamination and a sequencing artifact. In a later analysis, a clonal expansion index was calculated for each public chain from normalized within-repertoire ranks of inferred template counts. Generation probabilities in a later analysis came from a VDJ recombination model fitted to out-of-frame rearrangements, and those results were checked against IGoR. In a later analysis, TCR-TCR, TCR-HLA and TCR-CMV co-occurrence was scored with hypergeometric tests, and a repertoire-size bias correction was applied to TCR pairs. A later analysis estimated false discovery rates by permuting HLA or CMV assignments 20 times. A later analysis grouped co-occurring TCRs with DBSCAN, adding TCRdist sequence similarity when clustering within HLA-allele-positive subsets. Repertoires with fewer than 30,000 or more than 120,000 public chains were left out of co-occurrence clustering, as were about 5 repertoires with anomalous nucleotide sharing. TCRdb re-hosts the immuneACCESS table, in-frame sequences only. Its copies lack some clones; in the studies checked, an unresolved V gene accounts for under half of them, and the cause for the rest is not known. From that table come the V and J calls and clone size; the DNA was used to work out D and trimming. The sample profile shows more than 110,000 clones; 80% of them were found once. In total, the top ten clones hold 2.2% of the sample.

The cohort comprised 710 or so healthy bone marrow donors. At the time of sampling, all cohort members were nominally healthy, though unrecorded immune exposures were likely present. The donor was CMV seronegative and was included in the group of hundreds of seronegative cohort members. A peripheral blood sample was collected from each donor, and TCR beta sequencing was performed on peripheral blood mononuclear cells. The Qiagen DNeasy Blood Extraction Kit was used to extract genomic DNA from the blood cell samples. Sequenced input: PBMCs. The receptor comes from a man in his thirties or forties in good health and CMV-seronegative. The rearrangement joined TRBV28 to TRBJ1-2, with the D gene uncertain. The DNA reads as follows: TGTGCCAGCAGTTCTCTAAAATCGAACTATGGCTACACCTTC. This sequence encodes CASSSLKSNYGYTF.